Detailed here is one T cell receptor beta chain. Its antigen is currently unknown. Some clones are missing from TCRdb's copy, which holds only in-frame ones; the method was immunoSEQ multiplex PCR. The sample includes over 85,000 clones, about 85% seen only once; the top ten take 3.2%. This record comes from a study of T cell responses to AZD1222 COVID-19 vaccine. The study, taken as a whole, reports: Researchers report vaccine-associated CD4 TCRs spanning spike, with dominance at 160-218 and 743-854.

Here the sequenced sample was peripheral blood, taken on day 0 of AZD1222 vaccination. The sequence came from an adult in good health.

The CDR3: CASSLKEWGGGSNQPQHF. The DNA of the CDR3 is TGCGCCAGCAGCCTCAAAGAATGGGGGGGCGGTAGCAATCAGCCCCAGCATTTT. The chain recombines TRBV4-1 with TRBJ1-5, with D possibly TRBD1 on 6 matching bases. CDR1 MGHRA and CDR2 YSYEKL come from the germline V gene. The CDR3 has 18 amino acids. The germline V and J ends were trimmed by 4 bases and 0 bases, with 19 bases remaining between them.